Given below is one T cell receptor (beta chain) in context. As yet, its antigen is unknown. TCRdb called the RT-PCR reads again in MiXCR, with one record for every CDR3 protein. The sample has 860,000 or so distinct CDR3 sequences, roughly 20% seen once; the top ten hold 10%. The sample comes from a study of response to subunit inactivated influenza vaccine. General study results and limits: Authors proposed each seasonal influenza vaccination draws in few new T cells.

The germline V gene encodes CDR1 SGDLS and CDR2 YYNGEE. V lost 4 bases to trimming and J lost 10 bases; unmatched junction nucleotides: 4. The CDR3 extends over 12 amino acids. The specimen was PBMCs from blood, collected roughly 5 days after vaccination. This receptor was taken from a man over 45 who received an inactivated influenza vaccine. V gene TRBV9 combines with J gene TRBJ2-3; 9 nucleotides align to TRBD2. This CDR3 is CASSPIAGAQYF. The CDR3 nucleotides read TGTGCCAGCAGCCCTATAGCGGGAGCGCAGTATTTT.